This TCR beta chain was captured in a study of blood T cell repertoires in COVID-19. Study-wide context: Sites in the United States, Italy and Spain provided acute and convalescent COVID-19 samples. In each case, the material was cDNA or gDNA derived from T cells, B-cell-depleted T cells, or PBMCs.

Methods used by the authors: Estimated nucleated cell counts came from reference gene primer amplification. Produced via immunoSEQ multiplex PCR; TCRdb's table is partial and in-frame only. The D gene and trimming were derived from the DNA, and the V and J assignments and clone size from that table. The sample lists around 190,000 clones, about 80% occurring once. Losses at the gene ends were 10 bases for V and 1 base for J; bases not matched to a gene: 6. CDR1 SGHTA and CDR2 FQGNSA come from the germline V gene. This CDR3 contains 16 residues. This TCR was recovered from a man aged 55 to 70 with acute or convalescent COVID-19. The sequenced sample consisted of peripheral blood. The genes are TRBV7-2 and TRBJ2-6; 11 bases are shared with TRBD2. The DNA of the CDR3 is TGTGCCACCAGAAGACTAGCGGGGTCTGGGGCCAACGTCCTGACTTTC. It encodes CATRRLAGSGANVLTF.